This T cell receptor (beta chain) was recovered during a study of early T cells in non-severe SARS-CoV-2 infection. Study overall: The sequenced material was bulk RNA from unsorted whole blood, and its chains were unpaired. The study's findings and limits: The VDJdb matching leaned toward anti-spike CD8 responses and overlooked private and CD4 specificities.

Attachment of unique molecular identifiers to individual cDNA molecules was performed. One entry per CDR3 protein results from TCRdb running MiXCR on the 5' RACE reads. The sample holds approximately 49,000 distinct CDR3 sequences, about an eighth seen once. This clonotype is medium-sized (0.01 to 0.1%) by share. Its antigen is currently unknown. The TCR originated in an adult who was a healthcare worker with PCR-confirmed SARS-CoV-2 infection or an uninfected control (not recorded which). Sequenced input: whole blood.

In DNA form, the CDR3 reads TGCAGTGCCCGGGAAGGGACTGAAGCTTTCTTT. Residues: CSAREGTEAFF. V is TRBV20-1 and J is TRBJ1-1; D gene unclear. The CDR3 is made up of 11 amino acids. Trimming shortened V by 6 bases and J by 5 bases, and 10 bases separated the two germline ends. Germline values: CDR1 DFQATT, CDR2 SNEGSKA (reference sequence).